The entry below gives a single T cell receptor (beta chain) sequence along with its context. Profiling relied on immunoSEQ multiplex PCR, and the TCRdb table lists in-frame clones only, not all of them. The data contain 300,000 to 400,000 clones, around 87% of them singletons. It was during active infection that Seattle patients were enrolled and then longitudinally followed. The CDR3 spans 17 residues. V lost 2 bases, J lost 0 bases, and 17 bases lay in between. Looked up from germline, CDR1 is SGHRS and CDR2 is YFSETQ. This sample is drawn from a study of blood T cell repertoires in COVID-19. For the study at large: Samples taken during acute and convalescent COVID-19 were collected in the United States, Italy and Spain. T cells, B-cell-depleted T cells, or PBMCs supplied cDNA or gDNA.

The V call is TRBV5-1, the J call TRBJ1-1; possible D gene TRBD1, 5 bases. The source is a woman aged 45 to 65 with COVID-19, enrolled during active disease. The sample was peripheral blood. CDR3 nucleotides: TGCGCCAGCAGCTTCGCCGGGACTTTGATGATGAACACTGAAGCTTTCTTT. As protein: CASSFAGTLMMNTEAFF.